This T cell receptor (beta chain) was captured by sequencing in a study of blood T cell repertoires in COVID-19. Per germline, CDR1 LNHDA and CDR2 SQIVND (reference sequence). The CDR3 runs to 15 residues. Profiling relied on immunoSEQ multiplex PCR, and the TCRdb table lists in-frame clones only, not all of them. The repertoire includes about 80,000 clones, about 80% of them detected once, and over 9.5% sits in the top ten. Only a few counts were recorded for this clone. A junction end diverges from the germline sequence, so it may reflect a read error. The clonotype comes from a man older than 75 with acute or convalescent COVID-19. The chain combines TRBV19 with TRBJ2-7; perhaps TRBD1 as D (6 bases). The material sequenced was peripheral blood. CDR3 sequence: CASSVPGQTGPPLDF. The DNA for the CDR3 is TGTGCCAGTAGTGTACCGGGACAAACCGGACCCCCGCTCGACTTC.